A selection of T cell receptor beta chains follows, all from one sample in a study of shared clonotypes between healthy human individuals. Sequenced by immunoSEQ multiplex PCR; TCRdb stores in-frame clones only, minus some. The sample holds under 1,100,000 clones, approximately 80% seen once. Material: memory CD4+ T cells from PBMCs. These receptors all come from a man between 18 and 35 years old in good health. Some clones in this sample may be carry-over from other donors' samples. The CDR3 runs from the conserved cysteine through the conserved F or W. The order of the fields is clone size, D gene, V gene, J gene, CDR3 protein, CDR3 DNA. D genes are given only for firm matches. The size of a clone is reported for some rows only, either as once, few or many, or as a class for expanded clones.

size: -; D: -; V: TRBV6-6; J: TRBJ2-7; CDR3: CASSYAGSQSYEQYF; DNA: TGTGCCAGCAGTTATGCCGGGAGCCAATCCTACGAGCAGTACTTC
size: -; D: -; V: TRBV7-3; J: TRBJ2-1; CDR3: CASSPPGLNEQFF; DNA: TGTGCCAGCAGCCCCCCGGGCCTTAATGAGCAGTTCTTC
size: -; D: -; V: TRBV30; J: TRBJ2-2; CDR3: CAWRRAPNTGELFF; DNA: TGTGCCTGGAGGCGGGCCCCGAACACCGGGGAGCTGTTTTTT
size: -; D: TRBD2; V: TRBV18; J: TRBJ2-3; CDR3: CASSLQRLAGGGTDTQYF; DNA: TGTGCCAGCTCACTTCAACGACTAGCGGGAGGTGGCACAGATACGCAGTATTTT
size: -; D: -; V: TRBV6-5; J: TRBJ2-7; CDR3: CASSYAGQRYEQYF; DNA: TGTGCCAGCAGTTACGCGGGACAGCGGTACGAGCAGTACTTC
size: -; D: -; V: TRBV5-3; J: TRBJ2-7; CDR3: CARSLGTVSYEQYF; DNA: TGTGCCAGAAGCTTGGGTACCGTGTCCTACGAGCAGTACTTC
size: -; D: -; V: TRBV18; J: TRBJ1-1; CDR3: CASSLWVNTEAFF; DNA: TGTGCCAGCTCCCTCTGGGTGAACACTGAAGCTTTCTTT
size: few; D: TRBD1; V: TRBV25-1; J: TRBJ1-2; CDR3: CASSQQGARGNYGYTF; DNA: TGTGCCAGCAGTCAACAGGGGGCTAGGGGTAACTATGGCTACACCTTC
size: -; D: TRBD1; V: TRBV19; J: TRBJ1-5; CDR3: CASSEDRGNQPQHF; DNA: TGTGCCAGTAGTGAGGACAGGGGGAATCAGCCCCAGCATTTT
size: -; D: TRBD2; V: TRBV27; J: TRBJ2-7; CDR3: CASSAGGGWYEQYF; DNA: TGTGCCAGCAGCGCCGGGGGAGGGTGGTACGAGCAGTACTTC
size: -; D: -; V: TRBV28; J: TRBJ1-3; CDR3: CASSLDPASGNTIYF; DNA: TGTGCCAGCAGTTTAGACCCGGCCTCTGGAAACACCATATATTTT
size: -; D: -; V: TRBV5-1; J: TRBJ1-2; CDR3: CASSLGLGLYGYTF; DNA: TGCGCCAGCAGCTTGGGTCTGGGGCTCTATGGCTACACCTTC
size: -; D: TRBD1; V: TRBV7-2; J: TRBJ1-5; CDR3: CASSLGVRGRGQPQHF; DNA: TGTGCCAGCAGCTTAGGGGTGAGGGGGCGCGGGCAGCCCCAGCATTTT
size: -; D: -; V: TRBV7-6; J: TRBJ2-3; CDR3: CASSLFYGAGTDTQYF; DNA: TGTGCCAGCAGCTTATTTTACGGGGCCGGCACAGATACGCAGTATTTT
size: few; D: -; V: TRBV5-1; J: TRBJ1-1; CDR3: CASSSMQNTEAFF; DNA: TGCGCCAGCAGCTCGATGCAGAACACTGAAGCTTTCTTT
size: -; D: -; V: TRBV11-1; J: TRBJ2-5; CDR3: CASSLYGGAGQETQYF; DNA: TGTGCCAGCAGCTTATACGGGGGCGCCGGCCAAGAGACCCAGTACTTC
size: -; D: TRBD1; V: TRBV6-1; J: TRBJ2-7; CDR3: CASSPRQGADEQYF; DNA: TGTGCCAGCAGCCCACGACAGGGGGCTGACGAGCAGTACTTC
size: once; D: -; V: TRBV1; J: TRBJ2-3; CDR3: CTSSQDSTDTQYF; DNA: TGCACCAGCAGCCAAGATTCCACAGATACGCAGTATTTT
size: -; D: -; V: TRBV27; J: TRBJ1-1; CDR3: CASSPRRRSNTEAFF; DNA: TGTGCCAGCAGCCCTCGACGCCGGTCGAACACTGAAGCTTTCTTT
size: -; D: TRBD1; V: TRBV28; J: TRBJ1-4; CDR3: CASSLPRGQGGKLFF; DNA: TGTGCCAGCAGTTTACCGAGGGGGCAGGGGGGAAAACTGTTTTTT
size: -; D: -; V: TRBV11-3; J: TRBJ2-7; CDR3: CASSLSTGSAYEQYF; DNA: TGTGCCAGCAGCTTATCTACCGGATCGGCCTACGAGCAGTACTTC
size: -; D: TRBD1; V: TRBV28; J: TRBJ1-2; CDR3: CASSTDRFLPGYTF; DNA: TGTGCCAGCAGTACGGACAGGTTTTTGCCAGGCTACACCTTC
size: -; D: -; V: TRBV5-1; J: TRBJ2-3; CDR3: CASSLAKGGADTQYF; DNA: TGCGCCAGCAGCTTGGCCAAGGGGGGCGCAGATACGCAGTATTTT
size: -; D: TRBD1; V: TRBV15; J: TRBJ2-1; CDR3: CATSRDGQDEQFF; DNA: TGTGCCACCAGCAGAGACGGACAGGATGAGCAGTTCTTC
size: -; D: TRBD1; V: TRBV2; J: TRBJ2-2; CDR3: CASSPGTGVGELFF; DNA: TGTGCCAGCAGTCCCGGGACAGGGGTCGGGGAGCTGTTTTTT
size: -; D: -; V: TRBV27; J: TRBJ2-5; CDR3: CASSPDNPGETQYF; DNA: TGTGCCAGCAGTCCGGACAACCCGGGAGAGACCCAGTACTTC
size: -; D: -; V: TRBV28; J: TRBJ2-5; CDR3: CASSSGDQETQYF; DNA: TGTGCCAGCAGTTCCGGGGACCAAGAGACCCAGTACTTC
size: -; D: -; V: TRBV10-3; J: TRBJ1-1; CDR3: CAISDSGGGTEAFF; DNA: TGTGCCATCAGTGACTCTGGGGGAGGTACTGAAGCTTTCTTT
size: -; D: -; V: TRBV7-2; J: TRBJ2-5; CDR3: CASSLEGIGETQYF; DNA: TGTGCCAGCAGCTTAGAAGGTATAGGGGAGACCCAGTACTTC
size: -; D: -; V: TRBV28; J: TRBJ1-6; CDR3: CASSRTTAVYHF; DNA: TGTGCCAGCAGTAGAACGACAGCAGTTTACCACTTT
size: few; D: -; V: TRBV5-1; J: TRBJ2-2; CDR3: CASSSDTNTGELFF; DNA: TGCGCCAGCAGCAGTGACACAAACACCGGGGAGCTGTTTTTT
size: -; D: -; V: TRBV2; J: TRBJ2-1; CDR3: CASTLVSGTFNEQFF; DNA: TGTGCCAGCACTCTCGTCTCCGGTACGTTCAATGAGCAGTTCTTC
size: -; D: -; V: TRBV5-1; J: TRBJ2-7; CDR3: CASSTDTSSYEQYF; DNA: TGCGCCAGCAGCACGGACACCTCGAGCTACGAGCAGTACTTC
size: few; D: TRBD2; V: TRBV7-8; J: TRBJ2-7; CDR3: CASSREGDEQYF; DNA: TGTGCCAGCAGCCGGGAGGGGGACGAGCAGTACTTC
size: once; D: -; V: TRBV28; J: TRBJ1-3; CDR3: CASRQSTVRTGNTIYF; DNA: TGTGCCAGCAGACAATCGACAGTCAGGACTGGAAACACCATATATTTT
size: -; D: TRBD1; V: TRBV6-6; J: TRBJ1-2; CDR3: CASSPTGATGYTF; DNA: TGTGCCAGCAGTCCGACAGGGGCCACTGGCTACACCTTC
size: -; D: -; V: TRBV14; J: TRBJ1-1; CDR3: CASAMNTEAFF; DNA: TGTGCCAGCGCAATGAACACTGAAGCTTTCTTT
size: once; D: -; V: TRBV6-6; J: TRBJ1-1; CDR3: CASSSQGVHTEAFF; DNA: TGTGCCAGCAGTTCCCAGGGAGTCCACACTGAAGCTTTCTTT
size: -; D: -; V: TRBV30; J: TRBJ1-5; CDR3: CAWSRGRVQPQHF; DNA: TGTGCCTGGAGTCGGGGGAGGGTCCAGCCCCAGCATTTT
size: -; D: -; V: TRBV2; J: TRBJ1-2; CDR3: CASSEVVVSYGYTF; DNA: TGTGCCAGCAGTGAAGTGGTAGTGAGCTATGGCTACACCTTC
size: -; D: TRBD2; V: TRBV6-1; J: TRBJ2-7; CDR3: CASRLADISYEQYF; DNA: TGTGCCAGCAGACTAGCGGACATCTCCTACGAGCAGTACTTC
size: -; D: -; V: TRBV27; J: TRBJ2-6; CDR3: CASSLFSGANVLTF; DNA: TGTGCCAGCAGTTTATTCTCTGGGGCCAACGTCCTGACTTTC
size: -; D: -; V: TRBV25-1; J: TRBJ2-5; CDR3: CASSELQFTGETQYF; DNA: TGTGCCAGCAGTGAATTACAATTTACGGGAGAGACCCAGTACTTC
size: -; D: TRBD2; V: TRBV4-1; J: TRBJ2-2; CDR3: CASSRDGGGYTGELFF; DNA: TGCGCCAGCAGCCGAGACGGGGGGGGCTACACCGGGGAGCTGTTTTTT
size: -; D: TRBD1; V: TRBV4-1; J: TRBJ1-5; CDR3: CASSPTGINQPQHF; DNA: TGCGCCAGCAGCCCGACAGGGATAAATCAGCCCCAGCATTTT
size: -; D: -; V: TRBV28; J: TRBJ1-2; CDR3: CATTTATKYGYTF; DNA: TGTGCCACCACGACGGCAACCAAATATGGCTACACCTTC
size: -; D: -; V: TRBV5-1; J: TRBJ2-3; CDR3: CASSIGSTDTQYF; DNA: TGCGCCAGCAGCATAGGTAGCACAGATACGCAGTATTTT
size: -; D: TRBD1; V: TRBV28; J: TRBJ1-2; CDR3: CASRGQGTNGYTF; DNA: TGTGCCAGCAGAGGACAGGGAACGAATGGCTACACCTTC
size: -; D: -; V: TRBV14; J: TRBJ2-7; CDR3: CASSQDGAGPREQYF; DNA: TGTGCCAGCAGCCAAGATGGGGCAGGACCCCGGGAGCAGTACTTC
size: -; D: -; V: TRBV7-2; J: TRBJ2-1; CDR3: CASSLGAGVSYNEQFF; DNA: TGTGCCAGCAGCTTAGGAGCTGGGGTCTCCTACAATGAGCAGTTCTTC
size: -; D: -; V: TRBV9; J: TRBJ2-2; CDR3: CASSVGGVSSGELFF; DNA: TGTGCCAGCAGCGTAGGAGGGGTTTCCTCCGGGGAGCTGTTTTTT
size: -; D: -; V: TRBV27; J: TRBJ2-2; CDR3: CASSLGRTNTGELFF; DNA: TGTGCCAGCAGTTTGGGACGGACGAACACCGGGGAGCTGTTTTTT
size: -; D: TRBD2; V: TRBV19; J: TRBJ2-1; CDR3: CASSMKRGSYNEQFF; DNA: TGTGCCAGTAGTATGAAGCGGGGCTCCTACAATGAGCAGTTCTTC